This T cell receptor (beta chain) appears in the sequencing data of a study of patients and donors after allogeneic stem cell transplantation. TCRdb analysed the RT-PCR reads with MiXCR anew, one entry per CDR3 protein. The repertoire has hundreds of thousands of distinct CDR3 sequences, 16% of them found once; the top ten carry less than 9.5%. The sample holds a few counts of this clonotype. The CDR3 covers 16 residues. Losses at the gene ends were 1 base for V and 0 bases for J; bases not matched to a gene: 0. Germline loops: CDR1 MNHEY, CDR2 SVGAGI. The specimen was blood, either unsorted or a sorted T cell fraction (not recorded which). J is TRBJ1-3 and V is TRBV6-5; 10 bases are shared with TRBD1. The receptor's source is a human donor who was either an allogeneic HSCT recipient or a stem cell or donor lymphocyte infusion donor (not recorded which). It is not recorded whose cells these are; they may come from a transplant donor. The CDR3 bases are TGTGCCAGCAGTTACTGGACAGGGGGCTCTGGAAACACCATATATTTT. It is translated as CASSYWTGGSGNTIYF.